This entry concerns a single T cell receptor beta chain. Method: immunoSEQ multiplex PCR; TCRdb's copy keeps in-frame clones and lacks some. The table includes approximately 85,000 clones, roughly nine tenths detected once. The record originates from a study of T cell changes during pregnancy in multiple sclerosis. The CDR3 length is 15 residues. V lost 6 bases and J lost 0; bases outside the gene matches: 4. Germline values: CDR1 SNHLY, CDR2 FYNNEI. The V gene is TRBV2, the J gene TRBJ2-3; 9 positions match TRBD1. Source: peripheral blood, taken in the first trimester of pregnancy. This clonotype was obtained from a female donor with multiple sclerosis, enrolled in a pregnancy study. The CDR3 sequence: CASSWTGASTDTQYF. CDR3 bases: TGTGCCAGCAGCTGGACAGGGGCTAGCACAGATACGCAGTATTTT.